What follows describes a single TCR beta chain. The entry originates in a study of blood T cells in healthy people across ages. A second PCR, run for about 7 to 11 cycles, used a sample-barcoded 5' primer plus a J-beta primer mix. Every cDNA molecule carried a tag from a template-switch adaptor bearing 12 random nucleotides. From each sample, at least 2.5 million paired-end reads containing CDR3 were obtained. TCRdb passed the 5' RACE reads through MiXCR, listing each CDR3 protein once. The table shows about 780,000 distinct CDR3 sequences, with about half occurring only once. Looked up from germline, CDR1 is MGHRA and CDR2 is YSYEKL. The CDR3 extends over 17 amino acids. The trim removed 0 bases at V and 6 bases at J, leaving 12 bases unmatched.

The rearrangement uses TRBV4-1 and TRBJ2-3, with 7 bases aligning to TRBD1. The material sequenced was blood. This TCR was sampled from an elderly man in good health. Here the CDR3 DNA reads TGCGCCAGCAGCCAAGATCGGGACAGTGGAAGGAGGGATACGCAGTATTTT. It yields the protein CASSQDRDSGRRDTQYF.